The present T cell receptor beta chain was sequenced within a study of cytomegalovirus exposure and HLA in healthy donors. Overall study results and limits: Confirmation in vitro established that a few CMV-associated chains were specific for CMV antigens. Later work associated 16,951 TCR beta sequences with HLA alleles at 0.05 false discovery rate. DRB1 showed the most TCR associations and HLA-C the fewest in a later analysis, as rates varied by HLA locus. It emerged from a later analysis that several of the most significant clusters appeared to be linked to common viral pathogens.

Per germline, CDR1 SGHTS and CDR2 YDEGEE. This CDR3 is built from 14 residues. V was pared by 2 bases and J by 6 bases, with 4 bases of the junction left unmatched. As concerns this clone: The antigen is unknown.

The PCR contained 60 Vbeta and 13 Jbeta primers. TCRdb keeps only in-frame clones here, not all; method: immunoSEQ multiplex PCR. The sample table includes about 150,000 clones. Sequenced material: PBMCs. The rearrangement joins TRBV5-8 to TRBJ2-2; 7 bases fit TRBD2. This clonotype was sampled from a man younger than 45 in good health and CMV-seronegative. For the CDR3, the DNA is TGTGCCAGCAGCTTTCAGGGAGGGGCCGGGGAGCTGTTTTTT. It yields the protein CASSFQGGAGELFF. The full variable domain, rest sourced from reference TRBV5-8 and TRBJ2-2, is EAGVTQSPTHLIKTRGQQATLRCSPISGHTSVYWYQQALGLGLQFLLWYDEGEERNRGNFPPRFSGRQFPNYSSELNVNALELEDSALYLCASSFQGGAGELFFGEGSRLTVL.